Shown below are 24 T cell receptor beta chains from a single sample sequenced in a study (dated by TCRdb to between 2014 and 2017). Libraries were made using 5' RACE. Instrument on record: Illumina MiSeq. TCRdb took the public reads, trimmed them with fastp at Q25, ran MiXCR for clone calling and kept in-frame beta chains. Identical CDR3 protein sequences are pooled into one entry, listed with their most common genes and DNA. Present in this sample are tens of thousands of distinct CDR3 sequences, about 28% of which were seen just once. The ten largest clones take up 2.5% to 3.5% of the sample. The material sequenced was tumor-infiltrating memory CD4+ T cells sorted from the breast tumor. This specimen's cell subset or site label, interpreted: memory CD4+ T cells, CD4+CD45RO+CD25-. The receptors stem from a female donor with breast cancer.

This clonotype showed up just a few times. This chain uses TRBV7-3 with TRBJ2-1; TRBD2 matches at 13 bases. Germline V gene sequence: CDR1 SGHTA, CDR2 FQGTGA. CDR3 size: 20 residues. The V and J ends lost 5 bases and 0 bases, in that order; junction bases with no gene match: 13. The CDR3 sequence is CASSPADGTSGVGSYNEQFF. CDR3 in DNA: TGTGCCAGCAGCCCGGCCGACGGGACTAGCGGGGTAGGCTCCTACAATGAGCAGTTCTTC.

This clonotype was counted between two and nine times. V usage is TRBV7-2 and J usage is TRBJ2-3; TRBD1 might be the D (5 bases). V was clipped by 4 bases and J by 2 bases, with 7 bases between them. Germline lookup yields CDR1 SGHTA and CDR2 FQGNSA. The CDR3 length is 13 residues. CDR3 sequence (DNA): TGTGCCAGCAGCTCAGGGTACACAGATACGCAGTATTTT. This encodes CASSSGYTDTQYF.

J is TRBJ1-1 and V is TRBV30, with unresolved D. The germline CDR1 and CDR2 sequences are GTSNPN and SVGIG (reference sequence). V was clipped by 2 bases and J by 2 bases, with 9 bases between them. The CDR3 extends over 13 amino acids. CDR3 bases: TGTGCCTGGAGTACGCTTACTAACACTGAAGCTTTCTTT. Translated, it gives CAWSTLTNTEAFF.

The chain joins TRBV6-5 to TRBJ1-1; tentatively, D is TRBD1 (5 bases). The V end was cut by 6 bases, the J end by 8 bases, with 19 bases between. CDR3 length equals 14 residues. Looked up from germline, CDR1 is MNHEY and CDR2 is SVGAGI. The CDR3 loop reads CASSPKGYHSEAFF. The CDR3 nucleotides are TGTGCCAGCAGCCCCAAGGGGTATCACTCCGAAGCTTTCTTT.

This clonotype was counted a few times. The gene calls are TRBV12-3 or TRBV12-4 and TRBJ1-1; TRBD1 might be the D (5 bases). The germline V and J ends were trimmed by 1 base and 6 bases, with 6 bases remaining between them. This CDR3 is built from 12 residues. The CDR3 DNA reads as TGTGCCAGCAGTTTAGGGGACCCTGAAGCTTTCTTT. As protein: CASSLGDPEAFF.

This clonotype was observed a handful of times. The chain has TRBV4-3 and TRBJ1-3; D perhaps matches TRBD1 (5 bases). CDR1 LGHNA and CDR2 YSLEER come from the germline V gene. The CDR3 extends over 16 amino acids. V shed 0 bases and J shed 2 bases, with 11 bases lying between them. This CDR3 reads CASSQDYQGAGNTIYF. The DNA for the CDR3 is TGCGCCAGCAGCCAAGACTACCAAGGGGCTGGAAACACCATATATTTT.

This clonotype was seen a handful of times. The rearrangement uses TRBV6-5 and TRBJ2-3, with TRBD2 matching 11 bases. The CDR3 loop spans 17 amino acids. V was pared by 6 bases and J by 3 bases, with 11 bases of the junction left unmatched. Germline-derived CDR1 and CDR2 are MNHEY and SVGAGI. CDR3 protein: CASSGRLAGLRTDTQYF. In nucleotides, the CDR3 is TGTGCCAGCAGCGGGAGACTAGCGGGATTGAGGACAGATACGCAGTATTTT.

Only a few counts were recorded for this clonotype. V and J are TRBV7-8 and TRBJ1-4; unclear D gene. Trimming cost V 5 bases and J 7 bases, with 20 bases left between them. In germline, CDR1 is SGHVS, CDR2 FQNEAQ. This CDR3 region has 16 residues. CDR3: CASSPSLSGRGEKLFF. The CDR3 nucleotides are TGTGCCAGCAGCCCTTCACTGTCGGGTCGTGGTGAAAAACTGTTTTTT.

V gene TRBV5-1 combines with J gene TRBJ2-3, with D possibly matching TRBD2 (6 bases). The CDR3 runs 14 residues. CDR1 and CDR2 from the germline V gene are SGHRS and YFSETQ. V was pared by 2 bases and J by 2 bases, with 9 bases between. CDR3 DNA: TGCGCCAGCAGCTTCTTAGCGGACACAGATACGCAGTATTTT. Protein product: CASSFLADTDTQYF.

The rearrangement uses TRBV12-3 or TRBV12-4 and TRBJ1-2; D is unresolved. V was pared by 3 bases and J by 4 bases, with 9 bases between. The CDR3 consists of 13 residues. CDR3 loop: CASSFGLRYGYTF. The CDR3 DNA is TGTGCCAGCAGTTTTGGACTGCGCTATGGCTACACCTTC.

The chain carries TRBV6-2 or TRBV6-3 and TRBJ1-1, with a tentative D call TRBD1 (6 bases). Germline CDR1 and CDR2: MNHEY and SVGEGT. Trimming left V 5 bases short and J 4 bases short, with 17 bases between. The CDR3 contains 15 residues. The CDR3 region has the DNA TGTGCCAGCAGTAATCCCGGGGGGGCCGGCACTGAAGCTTTCTTT. This sequence encodes CASSNPGGAGTEAFF.

This chain joins TRBV2 and TRBJ2-3; 10 bases map to TRBD2. The V gene end was trimmed by 6 bases and the J gene end by 2 bases; junction bases not matched to a gene: 8. The CDR3 contains 16 residues. Germline loops: CDR1 SNHLY, CDR2 FYNNEI. CDR3 protein: CASSDGLAAYTDTQYF. CDR3 nucleotides: TGTGCCAGCAGCGACGGACTAGCGGCTTACACAGATACGCAGTATTTT.

This clonotype has a handful of counts. The rearrangement uses TRBV29-1 and TRBJ1-5; tentatively, D is TRBD1 (5 bases). With 0 bases removed from V and 11 bases from J, the gap between germline ends came to 8 bases. From germline, CDR1 is SQVTM and CDR2 ANQGSEA. This CDR3 spans 11 amino acids. Here the CDR3 DNA reads TGCAGCGTTGAAGATCTAGGGGCCCAGCATTTT. Its protein is CSVEDLGAQHF.

This clonotype was detected only a few times. The gene calls are TRBV6-2 or TRBV6-3 and TRBJ1-1; D might be TRBD1 (5 bases). CDR3 size: 13 residues. V lost 8 bases and J 4 bases, leaving 14 bases between the germline ends. The germline V gene encodes CDR1 MNHEY and CDR2 SVGEGT. As DNA, the CDR3 is TGTGCCAGCCACCCGGGGCGGTTCACTGAAGCTTTCTTT. This encodes CASHPGRFTEAFF.

In DNA, the CDR3 is TGTGCCAGCAGCTTTGGCCGTGCCTACAATGAGCAGTTCTTC. This translates into CASSFGRAYNEQFF. The rearrangement joins TRBV5-6 to TRBJ2-1; D uncertain. The length of the CDR3 is 14 residues. CDR1 and CDR2 from the germline V gene are SGHDT and YYEEEE. Trimming left V 2 bases short and J 2 bases short, with 8 bases between.

The chain links TRBV4-2 to TRBJ2-1, with TRBD2 identical over 7 bases. V lost 0 bases, J lost 7 bases, and 15 bases stayed unmatched. The CDR3 has 18 amino acids. CDR1 and CDR2 (germline): LGHNA, YNFKEQ. In nucleotides, the CDR3 is TGTGCCAGCAGCCAAGACAAAAGTGGCGGGAGTTCAATTAATGAGCAGTTCTTC. Its protein product is CASSQDKSGGSSINEQFF.

V gene TRBV6-2 or TRBV6-3 combines with J gene TRBJ2-1; D perhaps matches TRBD1 (5 bases). Trimming removed 5 bases at V and 9 bases at J, with 8 bases between. This CDR3 spans 11 amino acids. The germline V gene encodes CDR1 MNHEY and CDR2 SVGEGT. DNA for the CDR3: TGTGCCAGCAGTAACCAGGGTGAGCAGTTCTTC. It is translated as CASSNQGEQFF.

With respect to this clonotype: With a much larger clone just one base away, this may be a read error. This rearrangement joins TRBV20-1 to TRBJ2-1, with 11 bases identical to TRBD1. V trimming: 4 bases; J trimming: 9 bases; junction bases outside the gene matches: 8. The CDR3 extends over 14 amino acids. Germline V gene lookup returns CDR1 DFQATT and CDR2 SNEGSKA (reference sequence). Here the CDR3 DNA reads TGCAGTGCTAATCGGGACAGGGGGGTAAGTGAGCAGTTCTTC. Translated, it gives CSANRDRGVSEQFF.

Ten or more counts support this clonotype. V gene TRBV20-1 combines with J gene TRBJ1-1, with D possibly matching TRBD1 (6 bases). Trimming took off 3 bases at V and 10 bases at J, with 24 bases between the two ends. The CDR3 has 15 residues. Looked up from germline, CDR1 is DFQATT and CDR2 is SNEGSKA (reference sequence). In DNA, the CDR3 is TGCAGTGCTAGGGACAGACCTAGGAGCTCTTCCTCAGCTTTCTTT. This encodes CSARDRPRSSSSAFF.

The V and J genes are TRBV7-2 and TRBJ2-3; 8 bases are a match to TRBD1. This CDR3 spans 14 amino acids. Germline CDR1 and CDR2: SGHTA and FQGNSA. After removal of 3 bases from V and 4 bases from J, the junction contained 3 bases not matched to a gene. The CDR3 here is CASSFDRGSDTQYF. CDR3 DNA sequence: TGTGCCAGCAGCTTCGACAGGGGCTCAGATACGCAGTATTTT.

This clonotype came up a few times. The chain links TRBV4-2 to TRBJ2-2; no reliable D call. V lost 1 base and J 5 bases, leaving 11 bases between the germline ends. Germline CDR1 and CDR2: LGHNA and YNFKEQ. CDR3 length: 15 residues. The DNA for the CDR3 is TGTGCCAGCAGCCAAGGATTGGTTGGAACCGGGGAGCTGTTTTTT. Amino acid sequence: CASSQGLVGTGELFF.

As regards this clonotype: A junction end diverges from the germline sequence, so it may reflect a read error. The J gene is TRBJ1-1, the V gene TRBV11-3; 10 bases fit TRBD1. In germline, CDR1 is SGHNT, CDR2 YENEEA. The CDR3 covers 15 residues. The CDR3 sequence: CASSLGQGSNTEAFF. In DNA, the CDR3 is TGTGCCAGCAGCCTGGGACAGGGGTCGAACACTGAAGCCTTCTTT.

The chain is built from TRBV11-2 and TRBJ2-7; 9 bases match TRBD2. V trimming: 4 bases; J trimming: 3 bases; junction bases outside the gene matches: 7. Germline CDR1 reads SGHAT; CDR2 reads FQNNGV. The CDR3 runs 15 residues. CDR3 protein: CASSWKTSGLYEQYF. Written as DNA, the CDR3 is TGTGCCAGCAGCTGGAAGACTAGCGGCCTCTACGAGCAGTACTTC.

The chain uses TRBV3-1 and TRBJ2-7, with 14 bases lining up with TRBD2. The length of the CDR3 is 15 residues. Trimming took 4 bases from V and 6 from J; bases not matched to a gene: 5. Germline loops: CDR1 LGHDT, CDR2 YNNKEL (reference sequence). CDR3 amino acids: CASSPTSGGAIEQYF. CDR3 nucleotides: TGTGCCAGCAGCCCGACTAGCGGGGGGGCCATCGAGCAGTACTTC.